These 20 T cell receptor beta chains were all obtained from the same sample, sequenced in a study of cytomegalovirus exposure and HLA in healthy donors (TCRdb year 2017). The library was produced with the immunoSEQ multiplex PCR assay. For the multiplex PCR, a mixture combining 60 forward primers for TCR Vbeta segments and 13 reverse primers for TCR Jbeta segments was used. The source is immuneACCESS, and TCRdb retained only in-frame sequences with V and J called. Part of the clones is not carried over; for the studies checked, unresolved V genes explain less than half of this, and the remainder is unexplained. For this sample the table gives around 130,000 clones, of which about 80% were detected only once. About 1.8% of the sample lies in the top ten. Sequenced: PBMCs. The receptors here all came from a woman in her 50s in good health and CMV-seronegative.

The rearrangement links TRBV19 to TRBJ1-1; D is uncertain. V was shortened by 1 base and J by 1 base, with 7 bases between the two germline ends. Germline loops: CDR1 LNHDA, CDR2 SQIVND (reference sequence). This CDR3 region has 14 residues. The CDR3: CASSIALRNTEAFF. In DNA, the CDR3 is TGTGCCAGTAGTATAGCCCTCCGGAACACTGAAGCTTTCTTT.

The chain carries TRBV27 and TRBJ2-5, with D tentatively TRBD1 (6 bases). V shed 6 bases and J shed 0 bases, with 17 bases lying between them. CDR1 and CDR2 from the germline V gene are MNHEY and SMNVEV (reference sequence). CDR3 length equals 16 residues. The CDR3 DNA is TGTGCCAGCAGCAGAAACCCAGGGGTCCACCAAGAGACCCAGTACTTC. Its protein product is CASSRNPGVHQETQYF.

The sample holds one count of this clone. CDR3: CASSPIVPPYYGYTF. CDR3 nucleotide sequence: TGTGCCAGTAGCCCGATAGTCCCTCCTTACTATGGCTACACCTTC. The V call is TRBV19, the J call TRBJ1-2; D gene ambiguous. The V and J ends lost 6 bases and 3 bases respectively, with 17 bases between them. Germline V gene sequence: CDR1 LNHDA, CDR2 SQIVND (reference sequence). CDR3 size: 15 residues. Combining the CDR3 with reference TRBV19 and TRBJ1-2 gives the whole variable domain DGGITQSPKYLFRKEGQNVTLSCEQNLNHDAMYWYRQDPGQGLRLIYYSQIVNDFQKGDIAEGYSVSREKKESFPLTVTSAQKNPTAFYLCASSPIVPPYYGYTFGSGTRLTVV.

This chain links TRBV19 with TRBJ2-2; D not certain. Trimming shortened V by 3 bases and J by 1 base, and 6 bases separated the two germline ends. The CDR3 contains 14 residues. In germline, CDR1 is LNHDA, CDR2 SQIVND (reference sequence). The CDR3 is CASSMTQNTGELFF. The CDR3 coding sequence is TGTGCCAGTAGTATGACACAGAACACCGGGGAGCTGTTTTTT. Filled out from reference TRBV19 and TRBJ2-2, the complete variable domain reads DGGITQSPKYLFRKEGQNVTLSCEQNLNHDAMYWYRQDPGQGLRLIYYSQIVNDFQKGDIAEGYSVSREKKESFPLTVTSAQKNPTAFYLCASSMTQNTGELFFGEGSRLTVL.

V gene TRBV28 combines with J gene TRBJ1-1; a possible D gene is TRBD1 (5 bases). CDR1 and CDR2 from the germline V gene are MDHEN and SYDVKM. V was trimmed by 6 bases and J by 1 base, leaving 9 bases between them. This CDR3 is 13 amino acids long. CDR3 in amino acids: CASRTDRNTEAFF. The CDR3 DNA follows: TGTGCCAGCAGGACCGACAGGAACACTGAAGCTTTCTTT.

CDR3: CASSSGQVGQPQHF. The CDR3 region has the DNA TGCGCCAGCAGTTCTGGACAGGTCGGACAGCCCCAGCATTTT. The chain links TRBV5-1 to TRBJ1-5, with 7 bases aligning to TRBD1. V trimming: 5 bases; J trimming: 7 bases; junction bases outside the gene matches: 9. Germline-derived CDR1 and CDR2 are SGHRS and YFSETQ. The CDR3 contains 14 residues.

The chain joins TRBV29-1 to TRBJ2-7, with 8 bases aligning to TRBD2. This CDR3 is built from 14 residues. V lost 3 bases, J lost 8 bases, and 12 bases stayed unmatched. CDR1 SQVTM and CDR2 ANQGSEA come from the germline V gene. The DNA of the CDR3 is TGCAGCGTTGAGGCGGGAGCGGGGGTATGGAAGCAGTACTTC. Its protein product is CSVEAGAGVWKQYF.

This chain links TRBV5-1 with TRBJ2-7; D may be TRBD2 (5 bases). The CDR3 length is 14 residues. Germline CDR1 and CDR2: SGHRS and YFSETQ. V lost 3 bases and J 3 bases, leaving 13 bases between the germline ends. CDR3 region: CASSSAGEYYEQYF. The DNA for the CDR3 is TGCGCCAGCAGCTCCGCCGGGGAATACTACGAGCAGTACTTC.

The chain links TRBV4-2 to TRBJ2-1, with 7 bases identical to TRBD2. Germline lookup yields CDR1 LGHNA and CDR2 YNFKEQ. V lost 0 bases, J lost 6 bases, and 5 bases stayed unmatched. CDR3 length: 15 residues. The CDR3 sequence is CASSQEPQRGNEQFF. CDR3 DNA sequence: TGTGCCAGCAGCCAAGAGCCCCAGCGGGGCAATGAGCAGTTCTTC.

This chain links TRBV9 with TRBJ1-2; D gene uncertain. Germline CDR1 is SGDLS and CDR2 is YYNGEE. Deletions cut 4 bases from V and 6 bases from J, with 22 bases between. The CDR3 is 16 amino acids. As DNA, the CDR3 is TGTGCCAGCAGCAGGGTTTTCACTTTTTTGGAGGATGGCTACACCTTC. Its protein is CASSRVFTFLEDGYTF.

Comment on this clone: One junction end does not reproduce the germline sequence, and a read error may be involved. V and J are TRBV28 and TRBJ1-1; no definite D call. The CDR3 spans 12 residues. The germline V gene has CDR1 MDHEN and CDR2 SYDVKM. CDR3 sequence (DNA): TGTGCCAGCACTCTAGCAGGCGGGCGGCGAGTCTTT. Amino acid sequence: CASTLAGGRRVF.

The chain recombines TRBV5-1 with TRBJ2-1; TRBD2 matches at 13 bases. The V and J ends lost 1 base and 7 bases, in that order; junction bases with no gene match: 5. Per the germline V gene, CDR1 is SGHRS and CDR2 is YFSETQ. The CDR3 covers 16 residues. CDR3 amino acids: CASSLTSGRAQNEQFF. Written as DNA, the CDR3 is TGCGCCAGCAGCTTGACTAGCGGGAGGGCCCAGAATGAGCAGTTCTTC.

V usage is TRBV18 and J usage is TRBJ2-7; 14 positions agree with TRBD2. CDR3 length: 16 residues. Losses at the gene ends were 2 bases for V and 2 bases for J; bases not matched to a gene: 2. Per the germline V gene, CDR1 is KGHSH and CDR2 is LQKENI. For the CDR3, the DNA is TGTGCCAGCTCACCAGGGACTAGCGGGAGAACCTACGAGCAGTACTTC. This translates into CASSPGTSGRTYEQYF.

The genes are TRBV13 and TRBJ2-1; 11 bases are shared with TRBD2. Germline V gives CDR1 PRHDT, CDR2 FYEKMQ (reference sequence). The CDR3 is made up of 15 amino acids. Losses at the gene ends were 5 bases for V and 7 bases for J; bases not matched to a gene: 7. CDR3 DNA: TGTGCCAGCAGCACACTAGCGGGAGTTGGAAATGAGCAGTTCTTC. It specifies CASSTLAGVGNEQFF.

This clone is a singleton in its sample. The J gene is TRBJ2-2, the V gene TRBV19, with 7 bases aligning to TRBD2. The CDR3 runs 14 residues. CDR1 and CDR2 (germline): LNHDA, SQIVND (reference sequence). Trimming at V came to 8 bases and at J to 7 bases, leaving 10 bases not matched to a gene. CDR3 sequence: CASQAEGRGGELFF. CDR3 nucleotide sequence: TGTGCCAGTCAGGCGGAGGGGAGGGGCGGGGAGCTGTTTTTT.

This clone was seen more than once but under ten times. The chain combines TRBV19 with TRBJ1-4; TRBD1 aligns across 7 bases. The V gene end was trimmed by 5 bases and the J gene end by 8 bases; junction bases not matched to a gene: 8. In germline, CDR1 is LNHDA, CDR2 SQIVND (reference sequence). The CDR3 has 14 amino acids. CDR3 residues: CASSGTAFREKLFF. For the CDR3, the DNA is TGTGCCAGTAGTGGGACAGCTTTTCGAGAAAAACTGTTTTTT.

A few counts support this clone. The genes are TRBV30 and TRBJ1-6, with D tentatively TRBD1 (5 bases). This CDR3 contains 16 residues. Deletions cut 0 bases from V and 8 bases from J, with 17 bases between. CDR1 and CDR2 (germline): GTSNPN, SVGIG (reference sequence). The CDR3 DNA is TGTGCCTGGAGTGTAGGGCTCAGGGCTTGGGATTCACCCCTCCACTTT. Translated, it gives CAWSVGLRAWDSPLHF. The whole variable domain, remainder taken from reference TRBV30 and TRBJ1-6, is SQTIHQWPATLVQPVGSPLSLECTVEGTSNPNLYWYRQAAGRGLQLLFYSVGIGQISSEVPQNLSASRPQDRQFILSSKKLLLSDSGFYLCAWSVGLRAWDSPLHFGNGTRLTVT.

This clone was counted only a few times. The chain joins TRBV4-2 to TRBJ2-7; 10 bases fit TRBD2. Per germline, CDR1 LGHNA and CDR2 YNFKEQ. The CDR3 covers 16 residues. The ends lost 0 bases at V and 2 bases at J; junction bases unmatched: 4. In DNA, the CDR3 is TGTGCCAGCAGCCAAGATTCAACTAGCGGGGCCTACGAGCAGTACTTC. It specifies CASSQDSTSGAYEQYF.

The rearrangement joins TRBV4-1 to TRBJ2-1, with D hard to call. Trimming removed 1 base at V and 8 bases at J, with 15 bases between. The CDR3 sequence is 15 residues long. Germline CDR1 reads MGHRA; CDR2 reads YSYEKL. This chain's CDR3 is CASSQGLRSIDEQFF. In DNA form, the CDR3 reads TGCGCCAGCAGCCAAGGATTAAGGAGCATCGATGAGCAGTTCTTC.

This clone turned up a few times. This chain joins TRBV27 and TRBJ2-2, with a weak D call TRBD1 (6 bases). The CDR3 runs 14 residues. Germline CDR1 reads MNHEY; CDR2 reads SMNVEV (reference sequence). Trimming cost V 3 bases and J 3 bases, with 8 bases left between them. The CDR3 DNA is TGTGCCAGCAGTTTCCCAGGGGACACCGGGGAGCTGTTTTTT. It yields the protein CASSFPGDTGELFF.